The present T cell receptor beta chain was sequenced within a study of early T cells in non-severe SARS-CoV-2 infection. Study in general: RNA in bulk from unsorted whole blood was sequenced, and chains were unpaired.

This clonotype was counted a few times. From germline, CDR1 is KGHDR and CDR2 SFDVKD. Trimming removed 7 bases from V and 8 bases from J, with 19 bases in between. The CDR3 totals 15 residues. TCRdb processed the 5' RACE reads anew with MiXCR; each CDR3 protein has one entry. The table shows tens of thousands of distinct CDR3 sequences, with more than 12% occurring only once. What was sequenced was whole blood. The gene calls are TRBV24-1 and TRBJ1-4, with D possibly TRBD1 on 6 matching bases. The receptor was isolated from an adult who was a healthcare worker with PCR-confirmed SARS-CoV-2 infection or an uninfected control (not recorded which). In DNA, the CDR3 is TGTGCCACCAGCGGGGGGCGAGCCCCATCCGAAAAACTGTTTTTT. Protein sequence: CATSGGRAPSEKLFF.